Included here is one TCR beta chain sequence, with context. The data derive from a study of T-cell memory formation after mild COVID-19. The germline V gene encodes CDR1 LNHDA and CDR2 SQIVND (reference sequence). Trimming removed 4 bases at V and 0 bases at J, with 13 bases between. The CDR3 covers 16 residues. A single record per CDR3 protein comes from TCRdb applying MiXCR to the 5' RACE reads. Found here are roughly 620,000 distinct CDR3 sequences, roughly 18% of them singletons; the top ten hold 9.5% to 15%. The J gene is TRBJ2-1, the V gene TRBV19; D call uncertain. The sequenced sample was PBMCs or a T cell subset sorted from them (not recorded which). The TCR originated in an adult woman who had mild COVID-19 (a few samples of this study predate the infection). Cell type and time point are not known. In DNA form, the CDR3 reads TGTGCCAGTAGTACCACTATGACCAGCTCCTACAATGAGCAGTTCTTC. The encoded protein is CASSTTMTSSYNEQFF.